Here is one T cell receptor (beta chain) with its context. Its target is not known. This entry is derived from a study of graft-versus-host responses after intestinal transplantation. Study context: Anti-thymocyte globulin served as induction for all recipients, who then took tacrolimus and steroids for about 3 years.

Using immunoSEQ multiplex PCR, the repertoire was profiled, and TCRdb retains in-frame clones only, with some absent. This sample has some 31,000 clones, with more than 85% found just once. After removal of 2 bases from V and 7 bases from J, the junction contained 4 bases not matched to a gene. This CDR3 comprises 13 residues. Germline CDR1 and CDR2: SQVTM and ANQGSEA. General observations from the study: Where graft-donor T cell macrochimerism was present, patients had high graft-versus-host to host-versus-graft clonal ratios in allografts. GvH clones surfaced in recipient marrow, some emerging earlier in ileum or blood.

The source of this sequence is a human patient who received an intestinal transplant, so some T cells may come from the graft donor. The sequencing used PBMCs, collected just over 65 days after intestinal transplant. This sequence joins TRBV29-1 and TRBJ2-2; 7 bases align to TRBD2. CDR3 in amino acids: CSVESSGGGELFF. As DNA, the CDR3 is TGCAGCGTTGAAAGTTCGGGAGGCGGGGAGCTGTTTTTT.